Listed here are 11 T cell receptor beta chains from one sample, sequenced in a study of T-cell memory formation after mild COVID-19. MiXCR was run by TCRdb on the 5' RACE reads, yielding one entry per CDR3 protein. The sample has about 410,000 distinct CDR3 sequences; about 20% are singletons. Sequencing used PBMCs or a T cell subset sorted from them (not recorded which). These receptors were obtained from a man in his late teens or twenties who had mild COVID-19 (a few samples of this study predate the infection). Cell type and time point are not known.

This clonotype has more than one count but fewer than ten. The chain uses TRBV19 and TRBJ1-1; D gene uncertain. The CDR3 runs to 15 residues. V dropped 7 bases and J dropped 2 bases, with 17 bases sitting between them. The germline CDR1 and CDR2 sequences are LNHDA and SQIVND (reference sequence). CDR3 coding DNA: TGTGCCAGTAAGCACCTTAGGACGGCCAACACTGAAGCTTTCTTT. Translated: CASKHLRTANTEAFF.

In this sample, this clonotype turned up many times. This chain joins TRBV10-3 and TRBJ1-5; D is possibly TRBD1 (5 bases). The V gene's germline CDR1 is ENHRY and CDR2 SYGVKD. V lost 3 bases to trimming and J lost 3 bases, with 15 bases between them. The CDR3 is 16 residues long. CDR3 region: CAISEVRGGPNQPQHF. The CDR3, as DNA: TGTGCCATCAGTGAAGTTCGGGGGGGTCCCAATCAGCCCCAGCATTTT.

This rearrangement joins TRBV4-2 to TRBJ1-4; perhaps TRBD1 as D (5 bases). The CDR3 extends over 14 amino acids. Looked up from germline, CDR1 is LGHNA and CDR2 is YNFKEQ. V shed 1 base and J shed 6 bases, with 9 bases lying between them. This chain's CDR3 is CASSQGGGYEKLFF. CDR3 DNA: TGTGCCAGCAGCCAAGGGGGCGGGTATGAAAAACTGTTTTTT.

Only a few counts were recorded for this clonotype. This chain joins TRBV5-1 and TRBJ2-3; D remains unclear. Germline loops: CDR1 SGHRS, CDR2 YFSETQ. The CDR3 sequence is 15 residues long. Trimming stripped 4 bases from V and 1 base from J, with 13 bases between. This CDR3 is CASSPRVLGTDTQYF. CDR3 DNA sequence: TGCGCCAGCAGCCCCCGGGTCTTGGGCACAGATACGCAGTATTTT.

V and J are TRBV6-6 and TRBJ2-3, with TRBD2 as a possible D gene (5 bases). The CDR3 extends over 15 amino acids. V was pared by 4 bases and J by 6 bases, with 17 bases between. The V gene's germline CDR1 is MNHNY and CDR2 SVGAGI (reference sequence). The CDR3 nucleotides read TGTGCCAGCAGTTGGAAGGCCGAGGGTCAGGATACGCAGTATTTT. This gives the protein CASSWKAEGQDTQYF.

This clonotype has at least ten counts. J is TRBJ2-5 and V is TRBV7-3; a weak D match, TRBD1 (5 bases). Per germline, CDR1 SGHTA and CDR2 FQGTGA. This CDR3 region has 13 residues. Trimming stripped 3 bases from V and 3 bases from J, with 8 bases between. CDR3 nucleotide sequence: TGTGCCAGCAGCTTTGGCAGGGAAGAGACCCAGTACTTC. Encoded protein: CASSFGREETQYF.

Many counts were recorded for this clonotype. V usage is TRBV9 and J usage is TRBJ2-5; 7 nucleotides match TRBD2. In germline, CDR1 is SGDLS, CDR2 YYNGEE. The CDR3 has 16 residues. J gave up 1 base and V 1 base, and 7 bases lay outside the gene matches. CDR3 sequence: CASSVTAGTFQETQYF. For the CDR3, the DNA is TGTGCCAGCAGCGTAACAGCGGGGACCTTCCAAGAGACCCAGTACTTC.

This chain links TRBV4-2 with TRBJ2-6, with D perhaps matching TRBD2 (6 bases). Germline V CDR1 and CDR2: LGHNA, YNFKEQ. Trimming left V 4 bases short and J 3 bases short, with 16 bases between. The CDR3 covers 17 residues. This chain's CDR3 is CASSPSKAGSGANVLTF. The DNA for the CDR3 is TGTGCCAGCAGCCCCTCGAAGGCGGGGAGTGGGGCCAACGTCCTGACTTTC.

The gene calls are TRBV9 and TRBJ2-7, with D possibly being TRBD2 (5 bases). The CDR3 runs to 14 residues. Between the trimmed V and J ends, which lost 1 base and 1 base, there was a span of 9 bases. CDR1 and CDR2 (germline): SGDLS, YYNGEE. CDR3 sequence reads: CASSVSGASYEQYF. The CDR3 DNA reads TGTGCCAGCAGCGTAAGCGGCGCATCCTACGAGCAGTACTTC.

This clonotype was seen a handful of times. V and J are TRBV11-2 and TRBJ1-1; TRBD1 matches 7 bases. Germline V CDR1 and CDR2: SGHAT, FQNNGV. With 5 bases clipped from V and 12 bases from J, the junction kept 12 bases outside the gene matches. The CDR3 loop spans 13 amino acids. CDR3 sequence: CASSLGQERLTFF. CDR3 in DNA: TGTGCCAGCAGCCTCGGACAGGAGAGATTGACTTTCTTT.

The chain links TRBV7-8 to TRBJ1-4, with D perhaps TRBD1 (6 bases). Germline CDR1 is SGHVS and CDR2 is FQNEAQ. The CDR3 has 16 amino acids. V lost 5 bases and J 0 bases, leaving 13 bases between the germline ends. CDR3 sequence (DNA): TGTGCCAGCAGCCCATACAGGGTTGCAACTAATGAAAAACTGTTTTTT. Protein: CASSPYRVATNEKLFF.